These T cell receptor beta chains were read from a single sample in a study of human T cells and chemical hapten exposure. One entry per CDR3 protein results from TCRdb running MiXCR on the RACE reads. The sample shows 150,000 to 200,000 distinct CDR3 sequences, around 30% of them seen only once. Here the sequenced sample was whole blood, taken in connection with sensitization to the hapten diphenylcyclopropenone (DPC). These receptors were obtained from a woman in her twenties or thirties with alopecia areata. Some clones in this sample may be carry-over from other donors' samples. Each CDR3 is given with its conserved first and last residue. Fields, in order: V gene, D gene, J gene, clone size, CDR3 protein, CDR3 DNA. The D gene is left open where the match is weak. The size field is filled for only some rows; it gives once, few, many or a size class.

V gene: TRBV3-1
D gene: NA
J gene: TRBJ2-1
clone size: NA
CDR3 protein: CASSQDIDNEQFF
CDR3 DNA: TGTGCCAGCAGCCAAGATATCGACAATGAGCAGTTCTTC

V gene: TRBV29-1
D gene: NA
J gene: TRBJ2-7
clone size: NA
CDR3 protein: CSVTTGIAAEQYF
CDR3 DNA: TGCAGCGTAACCACAGGGATAGCGGCCGAGCAGTACTTC

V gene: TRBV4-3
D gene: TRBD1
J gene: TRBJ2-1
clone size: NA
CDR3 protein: CASSQGRQGLSGEQFF
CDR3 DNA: TGCGCCAGCAGCCAAGGTAGACAGGGGCTGAGCGGTGAGCAGTTCTTC

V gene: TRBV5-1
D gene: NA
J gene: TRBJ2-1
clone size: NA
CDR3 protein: CASSLGARENEQFF
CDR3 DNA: TGCGCCAGCAGCTTGGGAGCGAGGGAGAATGAGCAGTTCTTC

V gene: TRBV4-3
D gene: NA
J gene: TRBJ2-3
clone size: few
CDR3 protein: CASSQATWASQYF
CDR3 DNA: TGCGCCAGCAGCCAAGCAACCTGGGCTTCGCAGTATTTT

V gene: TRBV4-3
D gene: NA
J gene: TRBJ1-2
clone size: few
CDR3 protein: CASSQDRVSYGYTF
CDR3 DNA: TGCGCCAGCAGCCAAGACAGGGTTAGCTATGGCTACACCTTC

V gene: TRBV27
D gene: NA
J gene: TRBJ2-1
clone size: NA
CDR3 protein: CASSFSSYNEQFF
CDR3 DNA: TGTGCCAGCAGTTTTTCCTCCTACAATGAGCAGTTCTTC

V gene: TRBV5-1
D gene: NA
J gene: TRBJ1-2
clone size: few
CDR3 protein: CATSEQGSGYTF
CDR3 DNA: TGCGCCACCTCAGAGCAGGGGAGTGGCTACACCTTC

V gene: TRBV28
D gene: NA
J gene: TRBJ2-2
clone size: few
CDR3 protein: CASSSGGNTGELFF
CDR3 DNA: TGTGCCAGCAGTTCCGGGGGTAACACCGGGGAGCTGTTTTTT

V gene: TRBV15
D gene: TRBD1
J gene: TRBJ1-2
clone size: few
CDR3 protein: CATSNEGQGGYGYTF
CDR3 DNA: TGTGCCACCAGCAATGAGGGACAGGGAGGCTATGGCTACACCTTC

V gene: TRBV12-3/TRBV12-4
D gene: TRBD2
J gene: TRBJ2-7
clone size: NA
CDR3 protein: CASSLSLAGGYEQYF
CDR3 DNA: TGTGCCAGCAGTTTATCACTAGCGGGGGGCTACGAGCAGTACTTC

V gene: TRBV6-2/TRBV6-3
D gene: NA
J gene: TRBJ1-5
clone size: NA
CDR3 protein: CASSYRLLGPNQPQHF
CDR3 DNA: TGTGCCAGCAGTTACCGGTTACTTGGACCCAATCAGCCCCAGCATTTT

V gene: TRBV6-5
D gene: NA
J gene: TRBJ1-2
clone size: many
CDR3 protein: CASSYDQGHPYGYTF
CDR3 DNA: TGTGCCAGCAGTTACGATCAAGGGCATCCCTATGGCTACACCTTC